This T cell receptor beta chain was obtained from a study of blood T cell repertoires in COVID-19. Looking at the study overall: From T cells, B-cell-depleted T cells, or PBMCs came the material, which was cDNA or gDNA.

Sequencing used immunoSEQ multiplex PCR; TCRdb keeps in-frame clones, though not all of them. This sample has some 150,000 clones; about 91% occur once, and the top ten carry over 3.5%. From germline, CDR1 is SGHRS and CDR2 YFSETQ. The CDR3 has 16 residues. V lost 1 base, J lost 4 bases, and 8 bases stayed unmatched. Sequencing input: peripheral blood. The chain uses TRBV5-1 and TRBJ2-3, with 8 bases matching TRBD1. The sequence was obtained from an older woman who had recovered from COVID-19. The CDR3 loop reads CASSLPGGLTPDTQYF. The CDR3 DNA follows: TGCGCCAGCAGCTTGCCAGGGGGCCTTACCCCAGATACGCAGTATTTT.